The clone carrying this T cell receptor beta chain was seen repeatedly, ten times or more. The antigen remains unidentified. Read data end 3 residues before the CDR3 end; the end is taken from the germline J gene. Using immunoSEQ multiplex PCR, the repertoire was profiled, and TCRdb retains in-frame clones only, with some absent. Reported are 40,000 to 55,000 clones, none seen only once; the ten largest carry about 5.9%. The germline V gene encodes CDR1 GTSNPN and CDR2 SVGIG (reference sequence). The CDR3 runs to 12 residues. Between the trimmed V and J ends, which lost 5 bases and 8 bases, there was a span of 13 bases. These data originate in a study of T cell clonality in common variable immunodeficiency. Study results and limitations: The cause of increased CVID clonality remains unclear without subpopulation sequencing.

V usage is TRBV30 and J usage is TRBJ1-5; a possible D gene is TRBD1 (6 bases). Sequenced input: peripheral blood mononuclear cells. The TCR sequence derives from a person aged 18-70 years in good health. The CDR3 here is CAWARGLEPQHF. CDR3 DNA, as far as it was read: TGTGCCTGGGCCAGGGGTTTAGAGCCC.